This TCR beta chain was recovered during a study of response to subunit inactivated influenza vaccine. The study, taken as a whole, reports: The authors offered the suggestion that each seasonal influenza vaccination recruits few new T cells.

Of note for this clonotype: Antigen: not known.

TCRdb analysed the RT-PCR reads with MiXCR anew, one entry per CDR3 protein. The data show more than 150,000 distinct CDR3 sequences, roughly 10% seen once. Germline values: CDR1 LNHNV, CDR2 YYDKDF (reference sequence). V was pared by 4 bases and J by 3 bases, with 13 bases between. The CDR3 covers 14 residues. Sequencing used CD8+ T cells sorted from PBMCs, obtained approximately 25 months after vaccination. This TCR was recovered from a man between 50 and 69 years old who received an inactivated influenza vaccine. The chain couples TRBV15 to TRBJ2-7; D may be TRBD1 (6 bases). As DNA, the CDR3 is TGTGCCACCAGCATGAGGGGGTCTAACTACGAGCAGTACTTC. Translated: CATSMRGSNYEQYF.